This record looks at one T cell receptor beta chain sequence and its context. Its antigen remains unidentified. The sample has other DNA sequences that encode this CDR3 too. This sample is part of a study of shared clonotypes between healthy human individuals. Overall study results and limits: Generally, estimated richness proved larger in naive subsets than it did in memory subsets.

Each subset's genomic DNA was split evenly across several immunoSEQ plates. TCRdb keeps only in-frame clones here, not all; method: immunoSEQ multiplex PCR. The sample has some 1 million clones, about 75% seen once. CDR1 is LGHNA and CDR2 is YSLEER in the germline V gene. CDR3 length equals 14 residues. V was pared by 0 bases and J by 6 bases, with 11 bases between. The chain joins TRBV4-3 to TRBJ1-1; no definite D call. Sequencing was carried out using memory CD4+ T cells sorted from blood. The sample's subset: CD45RA-negative fraction. This receptor was taken from a man aged 18 to 30 in good health. This CDR3 reads CASSQERGLAEAFF. The DNA of the CDR3 is TGCGCCAGCAGCCAAGAGCGGGGTCTCGCTGAAGCTTTCTTT.